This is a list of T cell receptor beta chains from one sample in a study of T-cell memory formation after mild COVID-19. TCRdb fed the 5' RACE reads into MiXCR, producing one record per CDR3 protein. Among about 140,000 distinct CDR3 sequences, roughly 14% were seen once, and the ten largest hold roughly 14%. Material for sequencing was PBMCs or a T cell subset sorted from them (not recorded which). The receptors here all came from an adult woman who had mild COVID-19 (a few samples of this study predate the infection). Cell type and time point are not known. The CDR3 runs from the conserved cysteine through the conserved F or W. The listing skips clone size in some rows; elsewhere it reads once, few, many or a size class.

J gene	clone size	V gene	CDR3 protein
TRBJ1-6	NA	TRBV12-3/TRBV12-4	CASSGGVNSPLHF
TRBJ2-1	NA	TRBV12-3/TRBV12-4	CASSFPPTSGRGNEQFF
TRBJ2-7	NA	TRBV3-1	CASSRLGGDEQYF
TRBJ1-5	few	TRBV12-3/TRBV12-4	CASSLNTLALQPQHF
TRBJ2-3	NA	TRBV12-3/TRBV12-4	CASRIRGTDTQYF
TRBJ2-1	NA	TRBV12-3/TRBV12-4	CASSLSSLAGGYDEQFF
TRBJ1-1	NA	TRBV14	CASSQDGATTLPSEAFF
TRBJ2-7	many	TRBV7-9	CASSYLGTAYEQYF
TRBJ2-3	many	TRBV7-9	CASSPPGHPITDTQYF
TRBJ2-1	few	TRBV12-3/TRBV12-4	CASRAQGLASYNEQFF
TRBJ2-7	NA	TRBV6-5	CASSYTSGGYEQYF
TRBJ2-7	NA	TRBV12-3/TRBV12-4	CASSSIPGSYEQYF
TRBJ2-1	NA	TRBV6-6	CASSYSPTSGVYNEQFF
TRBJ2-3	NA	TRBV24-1	CATSEPLAAPVGDTQYF
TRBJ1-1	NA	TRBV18	CASSRRQAENTEAFF
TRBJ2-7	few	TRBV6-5	CASSKQLLGEGGYEQYF
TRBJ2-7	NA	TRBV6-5	CASSLGGVHEQYF
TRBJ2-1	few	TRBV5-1	CASSWTKGQVYNEQFF
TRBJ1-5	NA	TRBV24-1	CATRGAGSNQPQHF
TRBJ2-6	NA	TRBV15	CATSTLGVSGANVLTF
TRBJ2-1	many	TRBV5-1	CASSLEHLNEQFF
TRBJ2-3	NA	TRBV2	CASSTWTRGTDTQYF
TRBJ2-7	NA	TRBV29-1	CSVAAGTGGHEQYF
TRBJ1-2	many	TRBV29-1	CSGQGGYGYTF
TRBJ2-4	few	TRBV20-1	CSAILVAKNIQYF
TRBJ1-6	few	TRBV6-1	CASSARQGPPSGFHF
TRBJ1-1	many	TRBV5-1	CASSSGQPNTEAFF
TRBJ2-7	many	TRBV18	CASSRGGQGSYEQYF
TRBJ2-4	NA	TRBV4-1	CASSQVGTGRKYIQYF
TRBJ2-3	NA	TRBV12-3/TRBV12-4	CASGNRGGTDTQYF
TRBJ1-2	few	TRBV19	CASSDRTGTILGYTF
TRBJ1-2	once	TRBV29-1	CSVGGQGGF
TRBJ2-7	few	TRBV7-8	CASSSGLAGGLGREQYF
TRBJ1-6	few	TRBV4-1	CASSQDRQTRSPLHF
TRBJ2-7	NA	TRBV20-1	CSASPASGGYEQYF
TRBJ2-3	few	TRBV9	CASSPGRVSTDTQYF
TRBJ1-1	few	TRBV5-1	CASGYTGSVTEAFF
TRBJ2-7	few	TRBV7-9	CASSSPSGVKDEQYF
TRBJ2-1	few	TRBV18	CASSPGQRRHNEQFF
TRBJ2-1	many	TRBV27	CASSLTSGGVSEQFF
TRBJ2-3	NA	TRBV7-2	CASSLTPLAGGRDTQYF
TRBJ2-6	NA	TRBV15	CATSAGTGAGANVLTF
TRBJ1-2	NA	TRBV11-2	CASSRTSSYGYTF
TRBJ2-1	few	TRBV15	CATSRGGDYYNEQFF
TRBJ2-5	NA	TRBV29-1	CSVAGTSGSETQYF
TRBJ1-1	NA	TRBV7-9	CASSLGGGPQNTEAFF
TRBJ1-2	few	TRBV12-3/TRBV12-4	CASSNPGGQSYGYTF
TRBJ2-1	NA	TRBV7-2	CASSAGPYNEQFF
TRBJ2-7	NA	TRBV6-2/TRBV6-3	CASLGQGAYEQYF
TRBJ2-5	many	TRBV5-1	CASSPSGGQETQYF
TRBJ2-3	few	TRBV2	CASAASYTQYF